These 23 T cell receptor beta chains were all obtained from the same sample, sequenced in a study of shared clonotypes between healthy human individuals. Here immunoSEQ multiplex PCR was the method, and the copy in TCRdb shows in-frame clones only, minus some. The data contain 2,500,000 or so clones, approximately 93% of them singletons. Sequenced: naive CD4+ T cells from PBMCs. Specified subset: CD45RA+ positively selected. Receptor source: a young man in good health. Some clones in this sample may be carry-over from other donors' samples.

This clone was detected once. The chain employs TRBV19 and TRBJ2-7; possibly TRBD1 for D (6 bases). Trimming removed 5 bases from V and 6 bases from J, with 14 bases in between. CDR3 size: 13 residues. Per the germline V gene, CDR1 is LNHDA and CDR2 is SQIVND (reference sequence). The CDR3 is CASSEGEFAEQYF. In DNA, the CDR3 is TGTGCCAGTAGTGAGGGGGAGTTCGCCGAGCAGTACTTC.

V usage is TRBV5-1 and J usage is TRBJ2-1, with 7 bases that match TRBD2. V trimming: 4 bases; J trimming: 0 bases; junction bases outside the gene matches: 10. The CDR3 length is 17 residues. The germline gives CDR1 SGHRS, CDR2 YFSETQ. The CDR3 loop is CASSPLLATSSYNEQFF. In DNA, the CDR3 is TGCGCCAGCAGCCCGCTACTAGCGACCAGCTCCTACAATGAGCAGTTCTTC. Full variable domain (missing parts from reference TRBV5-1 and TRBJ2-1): KAGVTQTPRYLIKTRGQQVTLSCSPISGHRSVSWYQQTPGQGLQFLFEYFSETQRNKGNFPGRFSGRQFSNSRSEMNVSTLELGDSALYLCASSPLLATSSYNEQFFGPGTRLTVL.

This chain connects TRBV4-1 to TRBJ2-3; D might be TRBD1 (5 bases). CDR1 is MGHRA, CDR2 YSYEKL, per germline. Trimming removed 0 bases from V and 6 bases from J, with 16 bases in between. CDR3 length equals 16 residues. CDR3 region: CASSQDPVGAADTQYF. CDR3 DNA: TGCGCCAGCAGCCAAGATCCGGTAGGGGCGGCGGATACGCAGTATTTT.

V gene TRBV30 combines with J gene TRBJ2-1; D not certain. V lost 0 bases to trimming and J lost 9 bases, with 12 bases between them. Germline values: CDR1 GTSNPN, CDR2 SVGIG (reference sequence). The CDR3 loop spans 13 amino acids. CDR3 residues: CAWSVLLAGEQFF. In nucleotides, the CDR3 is TGTGCCTGGAGTGTACTATTAGCCGGTGAGCAGTTCTTC.

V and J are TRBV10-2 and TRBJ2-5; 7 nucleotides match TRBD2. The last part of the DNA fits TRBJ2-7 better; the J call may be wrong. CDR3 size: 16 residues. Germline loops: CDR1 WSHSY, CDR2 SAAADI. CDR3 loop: CASRRTSEQVSYEQYF. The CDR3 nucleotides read TGCGCCAGCAGGCGCACTAGCGAGCAAGTATCCTACGAGCAGTACTTC.

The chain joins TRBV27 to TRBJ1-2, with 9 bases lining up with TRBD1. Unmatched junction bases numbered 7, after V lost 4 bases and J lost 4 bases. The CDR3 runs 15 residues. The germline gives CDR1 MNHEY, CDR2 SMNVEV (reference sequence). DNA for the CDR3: TGTGCCAGCAGTTCACAGGGGGCAAGAGGCTATGGCTACACCTTC. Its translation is CASSSQGARGYGYTF.

The CDR3 region is CASSPRGLAGAGTGELFF. In DNA form, the CDR3 reads TGTGCCAGCTCACCACGAGGACTAGCGGGGGCCGGAACCGGGGAGCTGTTTTTT. This chain joins TRBV18 and TRBJ2-2; TRBD2 aligns across 13 bases. Trimming at V came to 1 base and at J to 5 bases, leaving 7 bases not matched to a gene. Per the germline V gene, CDR1 is KGHSH and CDR2 is LQKENI. The CDR3 has 18 amino acids.

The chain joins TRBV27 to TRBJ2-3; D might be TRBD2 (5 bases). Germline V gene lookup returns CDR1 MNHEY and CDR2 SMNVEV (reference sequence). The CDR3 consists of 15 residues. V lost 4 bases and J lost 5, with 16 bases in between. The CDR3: CASSSERLTGDTQYF. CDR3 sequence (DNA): TGTGCCAGCAGTTCGGAGCGGTTAACGGGAGATACGCAGTATTTT.

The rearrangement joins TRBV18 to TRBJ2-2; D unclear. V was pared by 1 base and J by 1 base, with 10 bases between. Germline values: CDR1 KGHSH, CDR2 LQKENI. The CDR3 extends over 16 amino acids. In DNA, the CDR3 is TGTGCCAGCTCACCACGGAAGGGCCTGAACACCGGGGAGCTGTTTTTT. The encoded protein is CASSPRKGLNTGELFF.

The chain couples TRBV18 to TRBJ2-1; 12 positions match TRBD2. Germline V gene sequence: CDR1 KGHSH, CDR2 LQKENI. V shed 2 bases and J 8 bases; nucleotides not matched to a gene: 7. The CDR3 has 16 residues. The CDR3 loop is CASSPMTSGSLDEQFF. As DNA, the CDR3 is TGTGCCAGCTCACCAATGACTAGCGGGAGTTTGGATGAGCAGTTCTTC.

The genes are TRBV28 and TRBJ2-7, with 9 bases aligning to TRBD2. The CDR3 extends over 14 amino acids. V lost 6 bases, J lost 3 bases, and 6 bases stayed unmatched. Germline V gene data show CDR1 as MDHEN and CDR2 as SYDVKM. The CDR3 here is CASRGTSPFYEQYF. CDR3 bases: TGTGCCAGCAGAGGGACTAGCCCTTTCTACGAGCAGTACTTC.

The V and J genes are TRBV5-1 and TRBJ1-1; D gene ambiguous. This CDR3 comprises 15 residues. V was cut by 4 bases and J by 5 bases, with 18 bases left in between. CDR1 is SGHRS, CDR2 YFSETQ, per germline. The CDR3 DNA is TGCGCCAGCAGCAACTTGGACCCGGTTGTAACTGAAGCTTTCTTT. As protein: CASSNLDPVVTEAFF.

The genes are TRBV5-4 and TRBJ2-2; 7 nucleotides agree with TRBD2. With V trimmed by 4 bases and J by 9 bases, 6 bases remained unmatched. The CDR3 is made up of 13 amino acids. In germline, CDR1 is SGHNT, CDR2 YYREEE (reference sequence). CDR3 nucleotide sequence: TGTGCCAGCAGCCCCGGGACTACATGGGAGCTGTTTTTT. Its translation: CASSPGTTWELFF.

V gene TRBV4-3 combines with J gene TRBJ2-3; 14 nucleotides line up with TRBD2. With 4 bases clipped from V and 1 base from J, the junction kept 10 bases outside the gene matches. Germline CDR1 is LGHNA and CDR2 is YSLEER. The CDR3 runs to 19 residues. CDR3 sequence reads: CASSPGRLAGGSRTDTQYF. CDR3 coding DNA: TGCGCCAGCAGCCCAGGGAGACTAGCGGGAGGGTCTCGCACAGATACGCAGTATTTT.

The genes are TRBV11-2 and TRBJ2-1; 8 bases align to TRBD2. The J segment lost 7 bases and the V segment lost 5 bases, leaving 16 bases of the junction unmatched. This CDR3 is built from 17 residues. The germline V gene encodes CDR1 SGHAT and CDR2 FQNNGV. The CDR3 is CASSPKAGLVRDNEQFF. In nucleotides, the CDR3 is TGTGCCAGCAGCCCAAAAGCGGGACTAGTGAGAGATAATGAGCAGTTCTTC.

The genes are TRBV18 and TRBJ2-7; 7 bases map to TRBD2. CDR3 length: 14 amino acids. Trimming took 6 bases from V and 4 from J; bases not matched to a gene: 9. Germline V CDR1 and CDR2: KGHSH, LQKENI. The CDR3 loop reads CASSLPGGGYEQYF. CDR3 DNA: TGTGCCAGCTCCCTCCCGGGAGGAGGGTACGAGCAGTACTTC.

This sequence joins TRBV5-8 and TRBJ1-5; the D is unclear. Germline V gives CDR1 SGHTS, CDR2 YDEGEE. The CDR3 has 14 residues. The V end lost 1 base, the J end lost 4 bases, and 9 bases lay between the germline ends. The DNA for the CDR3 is TGTGCCAGCAGCTTGATAAGTCTTAATCAGCCCCAGCATTTT. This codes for CASSLISLNQPQHF.

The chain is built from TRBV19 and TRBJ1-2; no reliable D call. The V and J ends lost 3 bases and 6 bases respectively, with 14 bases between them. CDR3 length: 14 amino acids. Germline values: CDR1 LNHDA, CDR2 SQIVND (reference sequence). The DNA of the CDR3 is TGTGCCAGTAGTATTCGCCCCCAAACTCATGGCTACACCTTC. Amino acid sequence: CASSIRPQTHGYTF.

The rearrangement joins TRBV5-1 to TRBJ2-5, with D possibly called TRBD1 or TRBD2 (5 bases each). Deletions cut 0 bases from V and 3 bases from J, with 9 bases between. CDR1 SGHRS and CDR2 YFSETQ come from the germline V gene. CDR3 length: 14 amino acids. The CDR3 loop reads CASSLALGEETQYF. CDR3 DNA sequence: TGCGCCAGCAGCTTGGCTCTGGGGGAAGAGACCCAGTACTTC.

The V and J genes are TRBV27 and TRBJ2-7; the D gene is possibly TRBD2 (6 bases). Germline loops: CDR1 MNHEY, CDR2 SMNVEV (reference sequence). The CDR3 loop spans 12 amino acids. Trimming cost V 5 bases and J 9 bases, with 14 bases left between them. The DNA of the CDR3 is TGTGCCAGCAGTCCCTCCCTCGGGGGGCAGTACTTC. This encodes CASSPSLGGQYF.

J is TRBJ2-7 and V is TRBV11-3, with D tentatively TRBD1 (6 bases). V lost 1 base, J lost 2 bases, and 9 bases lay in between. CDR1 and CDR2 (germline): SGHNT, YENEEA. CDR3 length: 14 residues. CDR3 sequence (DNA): TGTGCCAGCAGCTTAGGGGACAACCCCTACGAGCAGTACTTC. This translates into CASSLGDNPYEQYF.

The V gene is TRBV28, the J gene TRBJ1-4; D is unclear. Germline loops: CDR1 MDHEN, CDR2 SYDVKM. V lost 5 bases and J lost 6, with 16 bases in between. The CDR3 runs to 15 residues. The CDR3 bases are TGTGCCAGCAGTACACCCTCTCGCGGTCATGAAAAACTGTTTTTT. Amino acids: CASSTPSRGHEKLFF.

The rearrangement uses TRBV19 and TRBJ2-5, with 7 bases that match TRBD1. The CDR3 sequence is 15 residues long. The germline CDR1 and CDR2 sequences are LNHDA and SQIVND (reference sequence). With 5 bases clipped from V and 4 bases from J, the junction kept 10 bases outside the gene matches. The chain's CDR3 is CASSAQEDRSETQYF. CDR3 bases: TGTGCCAGTAGTGCGCAGGAGGACAGGTCAGAGACCCAGTACTTC.